The next 21 T cell receptor beta chains were all read from a single sample in a study of patients and donors after allogeneic stem cell transplantation. TCRdb ran MiXCR on the RT-PCR reads and lists one entry per CDR3 protein. The sample gives 900,000 to 1,000,000 distinct CDR3 sequences, roughly 18% of which show up once; roughly 6% is in the top ten. Material for sequencing was blood, either unsorted or a sorted T cell fraction (not recorded which). Receptor source: a human donor who was either an allogeneic HSCT recipient or a stem cell or donor lymphocyte infusion donor (not recorded which). It is not recorded whose cells these are; they may come from a transplant donor.

The sample holds many counts of this clonotype. The V gene is TRBV4-1, the J gene TRBJ2-6; D possibly matches TRBD1 or TRBD2 (5 bases each). The germline V gene encodes CDR1 MGHRA and CDR2 YSYEKL. V was trimmed by 0 bases and J by 5 bases, leaving 11 bases between them. The length of the CDR3 is 16 residues. The CDR3 bases are TGCGCCAGCAGCCAAGATCAGGGAGAGTGGGCCAACGTCCTGACTTTC. Translating gives CASSQDQGEWANVLTF.

The chain employs TRBV2 and TRBJ2-7; 8 nucleotides align to TRBD1. Per the germline V gene, CDR1 is SNHLY and CDR2 is FYNNEI. The CDR3 length is 15 residues. V was clipped by 3 bases and J by 2 bases; unmatched bases: 6. CDR3 sequence (DNA): TGTGCCAGCAGTGAGCGGGACAGGCGAACCTACGAGCAGTACTTC. The encoded protein is CASSERDRRTYEQYF.

This clonotype has a count of ten or more. The chain carries TRBV12-3 or TRBV12-4 and TRBJ2-1; the D gene is possibly TRBD1 (5 bases). The CDR3 is 12 amino acids. The ends were cut back, 5 bases at V and 15 bases at J, with 17 bases in the middle. For the CDR3, the DNA is TGTGCCAGCAGTACCGACTTGGGGCCCCTGTTCTTC. Encoded protein: CASSTDLGPLFF.

The J gene is TRBJ2-1, the V gene TRBV20-1; 12 nucleotides match TRBD2. Unmatched junction bases numbered 4, after V lost 5 bases and J lost 5 bases. Germline V gene data show CDR1 as DFQATT and CDR2 as SNEGSKA (reference sequence). CDR3 size: 14 residues. Written as DNA, the CDR3 is TGCAGTGCTTGGACTAGCGGGACGAACAATGAGCAGTTCTTC. This gives the protein CSAWTSGTNNEQFF.

As concerns this clonotype: A junction boundary mismatches the germline segment, possibly from a read error. The J gene is TRBJ2-1, the V gene TRBV7-9; 8 nucleotides agree with TRBD1. The CDR3 has 16 amino acids. CDR1 and CDR2 from the germline V gene are SEHNR and FQNEAQ (reference sequence). The CDR3 DNA follows: TGTGCCAGCACCTTAACCGGGACAGGCTCCTACAATGAGCAGTTCTTC. It translates to CASTLTGTGSYNEQFF.

The J gene is TRBJ2-3, the V gene TRBV7-9; D remains unclear. V was clipped by 2 bases and J by 3 bases, with 9 bases between them. Germline lookup yields CDR1 SEHNR and CDR2 FQNEAQ (reference sequence). The CDR3 covers 14 residues. CDR3 coding DNA: TGTGCCAGCAGCTTAAGCCCAACTACAGATACGCAGTATTTT. Its translation: CASSLSPTTDTQYF. The full variable domain, rest sourced from reference TRBV7-9 and TRBJ2-3, is DTGVSQNPRHKITKRGQNVTFRCDPISEHNRLYWYRQTLGQGPEFLTYFQNEAQLEKSRLLSDRFSAERPKGSFSTLEIQRTEQGDSAMYLCASSLSPTTDTQYFGPGTRLTVL.

In this sample, this clonotype turned up many times. The genes are TRBV25-1 and TRBJ1-1; the match to TRBD1 covers 7 bases. Germline lookup yields CDR1 MGHDK and CDR2 SYGVNS. The CDR3 totals 16 residues. The V and J ends lost 2 bases and 0 bases, in that order; junction bases with no gene match: 6. The DNA of the CDR3 is TGTGCCAGCAGTGAACGATTCGGGACAGTGAACACTGAAGCTTTCTTT. Translating it yields CASSERFGTVNTEAFF.

The rearrangement links TRBV10-3 to TRBJ1-2; weak D call: TRBD1 (5 bases). This CDR3 has 11 residues. Germline CDR1 ENHRY, CDR2 SYGVKD. V was cut by 8 bases and J by 2 bases, with 6 bases left in between. CDR3 sequence (DNA): TGTGCCATCTGGGGCAACTATGGCTACACCTTC. This codes for CAIWGNYGYTF.

The gene calls are TRBV5-1 and TRBJ2-7; a weak D match, TRBD1 (6 bases). With 5 bases removed from V and 5 bases from J, the gap between germline ends came to 20 bases. The CDR3 is made up of 15 amino acids. Germline V gene lookup returns CDR1 SGHRS and CDR2 YFSETQ. The CDR3, as DNA: TGCGCCAGCAGACACTCAACAGGGCTAAGGGACGAGCAGTACTTC. This gives the protein CASRHSTGLRDEQYF.

The CDR3 spells CASSFWDSPNEKLFF. DNA for the CDR3: TGTGCCAGCTCTTTTTGGGACAGTCCTAATGAAAAACTGTTTTTT. The chain has TRBV18 and TRBJ1-4, with 7 bases aligning to TRBD1. This CDR3 spans 15 amino acids. The V segment lost 6 bases and the J segment 3 bases; nucleotides outside the gene matches: 7. Germline V CDR1 and CDR2: KGHSH, LQKENI. Filled out from reference TRBV18 and TRBJ1-4, the complete variable domain reads NAGVMQNPRHLVRRRGQEARLRCSPMKGHSHVYWYRQLPEEGLKFMVYLQKENIIDESGMPKERFSAEFPKEGPSILRIQQVVRGDSAAYFCASSFWDSPNEKLFFGSGTQLSVL.

The chain is built from TRBV24-1 and TRBJ1-5; possible D gene TRBD1, 6 bases. Trimming removed 6 bases at V and 7 bases at J, with 27 bases between. The germline V gene encodes CDR1 KGHDR and CDR2 SFDVKD. The CDR3 extends over 18 amino acids. This chain's CDR3 is CATSYEPGHPPPWQPQHF. Here the CDR3 DNA reads TGTGCCACCAGTTATGAACCGGGACATCCACCTCCCTGGCAGCCCCAGCATTTT.

The rearrangement joins TRBV4-3 to TRBJ2-1; 7 bases fit TRBD2. There are 17 residues in the CDR3. V was pared by 2 bases and J by 8 bases, with 15 bases of the junction left unmatched. Per the germline V gene, CDR1 is LGHNA and CDR2 is YSLEER. The CDR3 bases are TGCGCCAGCAGCCAAACGAAAGCGGGGTGGGCTGGGGATGAGCAGTTCTTC. Translation: CASSQTKAGWAGDEQFF.

This chain links TRBV20-1 with TRBJ1-2, with unresolved D. CDR3 length equals 11 residues. The ends were cut back, 7 bases at V and 6 bases at J, with 12 bases in the middle. Germline-derived CDR1 and CDR2 are DFQATT and SNEGSKA (reference sequence). Here the CDR3 DNA reads TGCAGTGTCCGGGTGGGCCATGGCTACACCTTC. This codes for CSVRVGHGYTF.

The chain uses TRBV12-3 or TRBV12-4 and TRBJ1-1; 7 bases align to TRBD1. J gave up 5 bases and V 8 bases, and 11 bases lay outside the gene matches. The CDR3 runs 14 residues. As DNA, the CDR3 is TGTGCCAGCCGACCGACAGGGCCAGGTACTGAAGCTTTCTTT. As protein: CASRPTGPGTEAFF.

This clonotype turned up a few times. The J gene is TRBJ1-2, the V gene TRBV5-1; 7 bases line up with TRBD1. Germline V lookup: CDR1 SGHRS, CDR2 YFSETQ. There are 14 residues in the CDR3. V trimming: 4 bases; J trimming: 4 bases; junction bases outside the gene matches: 7. The CDR3 region is CASSAGQLLYGYTF. The DNA of the CDR3 is TGCGCCAGCAGCGCGGGACAGTTGCTCTATGGCTACACCTTC.

This chain links TRBV7-2 with TRBJ2-3; no reliable D call. Per germline, CDR1 SGHTA and CDR2 FQGNSA. Trimming cost V 4 bases and J 8 bases, with 19 bases left between them. CDR3 length equals 15 residues. The CDR3 DNA sequence: TGTGCCAGCAGCTCTAGTGCCCCTATTATCGCTACGCAGTATTTT. It yields the protein CASSSSAPIIATQYF.

This clonotype has more than one count but fewer than ten. V and J are TRBV7-2 and TRBJ2-1; a weak D match, TRBD1 (6 bases). The germline gives CDR1 SGHTA, CDR2 FQGNSA. Deletions cut 8 bases from V and 9 bases from J, with 20 bases between. The CDR3 runs to 14 residues. In DNA form, the CDR3 reads TGTGCCAGCCATTATGACAGGAGGTCCGGTGAGCAGTTCTTC. Translated: CASHYDRRSGEQFF.

In its sample, this clonotype was seen a few times. The chain has TRBV5-1 and TRBJ2-5, with TRBD1 as a possible D gene (5 bases). The CDR3 has 14 residues. Germline values: CDR1 SGHRS, CDR2 YFSETQ. The V end lost 1 base, the J end lost 4 bases, and 11 bases lay between the germline ends. CDR3: CASSLQGMTETQYF. The CDR3 DNA sequence: TGCGCCAGCAGCTTGCAGGGAATGACAGAGACCCAGTACTTC. Full variable domain (outside the CDR3, taken from reference TRBV5-1 and TRBJ2-5): KAGVTQTPRYLIKTRGQQVTLSCSPISGHRSVSWYQQTPGQGLQFLFEYFSETQRNKGNFPGRFSGRQFSNSRSEMNVSTLELGDSALYLCASSLQGMTETQYFGPGTRLLVL.

The sample holds a few counts of this clonotype. V usage is TRBV24-1 and J usage is TRBJ1-2; possible D gene TRBD1, 5 bases. Germline V lookup: CDR1 KGHDR, CDR2 SFDVKD. This CDR3 spans 18 amino acids. V shed 2 bases and J shed 3 bases, with 21 bases lying between them. The CDR3 sequence is CATSDSEGPRVRDYGYTF. Written as DNA, the CDR3 is TGTGCCACCAGTGATTCCGAAGGTCCCAGGGTTCGAGACTATGGCTACACCTTC.

This clonotype was seen a few times. V and J are TRBV29-1 and TRBJ2-7; the D is unclear. V was cut by 3 bases and J by 3 bases, with 6 bases left in between. Germline lookup yields CDR1 SQVTM and CDR2 ANQGSEA. There are 11 residues in the CDR3. CDR3 residues: CSVDRDYEQYF. The CDR3 DNA reads TGCAGCGTTGATAGGGACTACGAGCAGTACTTC.

This chain links TRBV7-7 with TRBJ2-3, with 8 bases fitting TRBD2. With 2 bases clipped from V and 4 bases from J, the junction kept 5 bases outside the gene matches. This CDR3 is built from 15 residues. Germline V lookup: CDR1 SSHAT, CDR2 FNYEAQ (reference sequence). CDR3 sequence: CASSLSAGEADTQYF. CDR3 nucleotide sequence: TGTGCCAGCAGCTTATCAGCGGGAGAGGCAGATACGCAGTATTTT.